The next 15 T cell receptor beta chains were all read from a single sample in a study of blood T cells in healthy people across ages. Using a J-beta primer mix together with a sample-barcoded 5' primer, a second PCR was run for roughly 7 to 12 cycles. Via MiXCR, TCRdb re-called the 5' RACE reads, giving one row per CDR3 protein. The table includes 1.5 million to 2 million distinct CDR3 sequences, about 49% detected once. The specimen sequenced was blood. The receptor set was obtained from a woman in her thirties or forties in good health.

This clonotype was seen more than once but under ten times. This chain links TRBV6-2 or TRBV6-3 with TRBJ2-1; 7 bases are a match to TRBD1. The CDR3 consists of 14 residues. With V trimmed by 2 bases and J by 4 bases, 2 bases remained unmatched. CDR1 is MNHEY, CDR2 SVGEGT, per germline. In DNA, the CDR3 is TGTGCCAGCAGTTACCCAGGGGGTTACAATGAGCAGTTCTTC. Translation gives CASSYPGGYNEQFF.

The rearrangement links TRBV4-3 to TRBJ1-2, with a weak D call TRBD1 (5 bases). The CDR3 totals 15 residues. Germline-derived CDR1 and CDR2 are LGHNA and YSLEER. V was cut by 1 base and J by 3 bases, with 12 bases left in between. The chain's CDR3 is CASSQVPRADYGYTF. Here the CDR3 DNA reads TGCGCCAGCAGCCAAGTCCCCAGGGCCGACTATGGCTACACCTTC.

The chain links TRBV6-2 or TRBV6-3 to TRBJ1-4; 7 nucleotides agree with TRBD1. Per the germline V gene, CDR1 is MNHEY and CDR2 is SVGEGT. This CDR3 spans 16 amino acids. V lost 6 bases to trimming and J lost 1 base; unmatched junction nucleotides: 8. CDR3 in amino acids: CASSFLYRGTNEKLFF. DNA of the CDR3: TGTGCCAGCAGCTTCCTTTACAGGGGAACTAATGAAAAACTGTTTTTT.

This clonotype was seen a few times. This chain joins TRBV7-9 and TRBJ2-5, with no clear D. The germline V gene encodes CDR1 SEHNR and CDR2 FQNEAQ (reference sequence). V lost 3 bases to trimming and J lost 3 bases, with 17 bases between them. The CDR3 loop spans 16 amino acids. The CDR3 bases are TGTGCCAGCAGCTTTGTGCAGACTTCTACTAAAGAGACCCAGTACTTC. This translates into CASSFVQTSTKETQYF.

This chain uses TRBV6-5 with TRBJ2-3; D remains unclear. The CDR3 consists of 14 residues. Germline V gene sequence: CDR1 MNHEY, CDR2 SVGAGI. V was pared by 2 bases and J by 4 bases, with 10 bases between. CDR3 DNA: TGTGCCAGCAGTTACGATGCGGACCCAGATACGCAGTATTTT. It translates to CASSYDADPDTQYF.

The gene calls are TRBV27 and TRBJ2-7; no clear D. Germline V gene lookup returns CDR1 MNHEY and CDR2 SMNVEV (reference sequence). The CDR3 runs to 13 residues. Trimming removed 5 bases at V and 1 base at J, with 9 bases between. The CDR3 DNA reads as TGTGCCAGCAGTAACCAGGAATCCTACGAGCAGTACTTC. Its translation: CASSNQESYEQYF.

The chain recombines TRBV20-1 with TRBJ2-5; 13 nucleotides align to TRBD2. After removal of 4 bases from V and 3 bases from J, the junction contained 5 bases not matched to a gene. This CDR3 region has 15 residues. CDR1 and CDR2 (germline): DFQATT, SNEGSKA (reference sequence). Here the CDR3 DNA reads TGCAGTGCTAATGGACTAGCGGGGGTGGAAGAGACCCAGTACTTC. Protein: CSANGLAGVEETQYF.

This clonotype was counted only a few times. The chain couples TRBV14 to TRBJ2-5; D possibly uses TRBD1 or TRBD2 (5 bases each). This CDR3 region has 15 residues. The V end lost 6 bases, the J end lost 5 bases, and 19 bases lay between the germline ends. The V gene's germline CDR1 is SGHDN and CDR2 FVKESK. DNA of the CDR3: TGTGCCAGCAGTCAGGTGGGGACCACGAGGGAGACCCAGTACTTC. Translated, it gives CASSQVGTTRETQYF.

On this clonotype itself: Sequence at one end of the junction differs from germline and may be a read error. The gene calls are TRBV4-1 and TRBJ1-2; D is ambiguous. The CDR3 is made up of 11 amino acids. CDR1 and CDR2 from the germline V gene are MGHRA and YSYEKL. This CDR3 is CAGSHPGGYTF. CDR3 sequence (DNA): TGCGCCGGCAGCCATCCTGGGGGCTACACCTTC.

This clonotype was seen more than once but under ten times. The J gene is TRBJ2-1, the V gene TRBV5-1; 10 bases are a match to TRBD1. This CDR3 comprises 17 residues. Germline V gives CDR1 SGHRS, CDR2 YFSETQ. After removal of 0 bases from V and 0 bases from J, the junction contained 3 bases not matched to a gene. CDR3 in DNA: TGCGCCAGCAGCTTGGACGGACAGGGGGTCTCCTACAATGAGCAGTTCTTC. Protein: CASSLDGQGVSYNEQFF. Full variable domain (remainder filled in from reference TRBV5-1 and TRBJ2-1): KAGVTQTPRYLIKTRGQQVTLSCSPISGHRSVSWYQQTPGQGLQFLFEYFSETQRNKGNFPGRFSGRQFSNSRSEMNVSTLELGDSALYLCASSLDGQGVSYNEQFFGPGTRLTVL.

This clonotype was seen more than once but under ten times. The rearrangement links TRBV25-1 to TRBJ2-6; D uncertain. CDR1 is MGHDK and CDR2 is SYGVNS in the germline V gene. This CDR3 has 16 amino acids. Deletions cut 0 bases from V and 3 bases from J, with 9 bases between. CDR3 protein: CASSEYSGGGANVLTF. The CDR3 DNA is TGTGCCAGCAGTGAATATTCAGGTGGTGGGGCCAACGTCCTGACTTTC.

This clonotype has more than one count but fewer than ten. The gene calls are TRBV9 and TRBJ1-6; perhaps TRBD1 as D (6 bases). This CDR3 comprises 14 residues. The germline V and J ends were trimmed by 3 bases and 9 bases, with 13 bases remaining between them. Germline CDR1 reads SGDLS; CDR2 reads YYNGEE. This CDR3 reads CASSAPGASSPLHF. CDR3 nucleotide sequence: TGTGCCAGCAGCGCCCCAGGGGCGAGTTCACCCCTCCACTTT.

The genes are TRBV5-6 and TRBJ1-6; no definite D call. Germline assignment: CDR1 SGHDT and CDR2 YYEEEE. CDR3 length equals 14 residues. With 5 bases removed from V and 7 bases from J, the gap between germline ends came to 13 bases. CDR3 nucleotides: TGTGCCAGCAGTCCTAGACGGAAAAATTCACCCCTCCACTTT. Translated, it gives CASSPRRKNSPLHF. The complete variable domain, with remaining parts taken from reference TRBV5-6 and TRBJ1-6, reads DAGVTQSPTHLIKTRGQQVTLRCSPKSGHDTVSWYQQALGQGPQFIFQYYEEEERQRGNFPDRFSGHQFPNYSSELNVNALLLGDSALYLCASSPRRKNSPLHFGNGTRLTVT.

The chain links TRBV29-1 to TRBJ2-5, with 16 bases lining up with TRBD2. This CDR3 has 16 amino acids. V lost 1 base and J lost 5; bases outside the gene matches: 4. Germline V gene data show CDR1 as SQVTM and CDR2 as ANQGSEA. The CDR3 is CSVEGGLAGGPETQYF. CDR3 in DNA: TGCAGCGTTGAAGGGGGACTAGCGGGGGGGCCCGAGACCCAGTACTTC.

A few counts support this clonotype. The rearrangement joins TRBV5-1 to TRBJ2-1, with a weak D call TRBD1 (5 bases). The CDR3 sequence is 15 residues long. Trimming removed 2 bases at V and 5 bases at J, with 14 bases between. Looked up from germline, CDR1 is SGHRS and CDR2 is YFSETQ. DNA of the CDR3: TGCGCCAGCAGCTTCCTAGGACACGACGACAATGAGCAGTTCTTC. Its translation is CASSFLGHDDNEQFF.